Given below is one T cell receptor beta chain in context. The antigen remains unidentified. All donors were healthy Caucasians. These data belong to a study of identical twins. Study-level results: Fewer insertions marked abundant cord blood beta clonotypes; young adult naive trended weakly, memory not at all. Models underestimated out-of-frame TCR alpha sharing in monozygotic twins.

One entry per CDR3 protein, called by TCRdb with MiXCR from the 5' RACE reads. The table shows about 890,000 distinct CDR3 sequences, with 10% to 15% occurring only once. The ends lost 1 base at V and 4 bases at J; junction bases unmatched: 4. The CDR3 loop spans 15 amino acids. CDR1 and CDR2 from the germline V gene are LGHDT and YNNKEL (reference sequence). The same data also went into a second study, on yellow fever vaccine responses in identical twins.

J is TRBJ2-1 and V is TRBV3-1; 7 positions agree with TRBD1. This TCR derives from a woman between 18 and 29 years old in good health. Sequences were obtained from PBMCs. The CDR3 loop is CASSQVQGEYNEQFF. CDR3 coding DNA: TGTGCCAGCAGCCAAGTGCAGGGGGAGTACAATGAGCAGTTCTTC.